This TCR beta chain was sequenced for a study of cytomegalovirus exposure and HLA in healthy donors (dated by TCRdb to between 2016 and 2019). About the study as a whole: According to an earlier analysis of a few hundred of the donors, roughly 180 million T cells yielded roughly 110 million unique TCR beta sequences and approximately 300 Gb of sequence data. An early release covering around 630 HLA-typed donors comprised about 290 gigabases of sequencing data and tens of millions of unique TCR sequences. HLA typing covered class I and class II loci at four-digit resolution. Typing coverage differed by locus: A, B, C, DRB1 and DQB1 were typed in about 629-640 donors, DQA1 in 522, DPA1 in 606, and DPB1 in roughly 470. A later genetic analysis used genome-wide SNP genotypes for about 55% of the 666 donors, treating that subset as a discovery cohort. The study was designed to test whether signatures of past pathogen exposure could be identified by cataloging public T cell receptors. Among around 400 genotyped donors of the cohort, an average of approximately 230,000 unique TCR beta nucleotide sequences were sequenced per donor, around a sixth of them non-productive. Using immunosequencing, the study profiled T cell repertoires from around 680 subjects and related those repertoires to cytomegalovirus serostatus. Because of strong linkage in the cohort, roughly five DR-DQ haplotypes were treated as single units for association and clustering. An earlier analysis of around 580 of the donors used high-throughput TCR beta sequencing to judge whether each TCR beta V gene segment behaved as functional or pseudogenic. The genetic ancestry cluster associated with self-reported Caucasian donors included 65% to 90% of the 398 genotyped donors. A separate validation cohort of 100 to 150 different subjects was used in addition to the 666-subject first cohort. Donor age, sex, ethnicity and CMV serostatus were collected together with the repertoire data. The later analysis used no new phenotypic data to find candidate immune exposures, relying instead on TCR beta sequences and their occurrence across donors. In a later analysis, previously published TCR beta repertoires from 500 to 750 donors were re-analyzed and high-resolution HLA genotyping was added so that TCR occurrence patterns could be studied. High-throughput TCR immunosequencing, statistical association of individual TCRs with disease status, and machine learning were combined to predict cytomegalovirus infection status. Every repertoire in the discovery cohort had been generated on one and the same sequencing platform. The paper as a whole reports these results and caveats: Approximately 16 rarely observed V segments, including chromosome 9 orphons, were excluded from the earlier analysis of several hundred of the donors because counts were too low. Most TCR sequences were observed very rarely across donors, whereas some public TCRs were present in many individuals. In a later analysis, HLA-associated TCR beta chains were found to be more clonally expanded and to have lower generation probabilities than equally common non-associated chains. A further reported finding was that TCR beta sequences accurately predicted the HLA-A and HLA-B alleles for most subjects in the first cohort. When HLA alleles, especially DR and DQ, strongly co-occurred, TCR associations were difficult to assign to individual alleles. In a later genetic analysis, a missense DCLRE1C variant was associated with V-gene and J-gene trimming of TCR beta chains, and the association was replicated in an independent cohort. In a later genetic analysis, fewer N-insertions in productive TCRs were reported among donors in an Asian-associated ancestry cluster than the approximately 670-donor mean. Several of the top co-occurrence clusters appeared to be linked to parvovirus B19, influenza, CMV and Epstein-Barr virus, according to a later analysis. Specific HLA alleles were associated with 15,000 to 20,000 TCR beta sequences at a false discovery rate of 0.05 in a later analysis. Most CMV-associated TCR beta chains appeared to be HLA-restricted in a later analysis, and the HLA associations seemed to be driven largely by CMV exposure. In the study, about 150 TCR beta chains were listed as associated with cytomegalovirus. The classifier was reported to diagnose cytomegalovirus status with high specificity and sensitivity in both the original and validation cohorts. Sequencing depth was assumed to be roughly uniform across donors in the presence/absence analyses, though that assumption may not hold. A few of the identified cytomegalovirus-associated TCR beta chains were confirmed in vitro to be specific for cytomegalovirus antigens. Correlated functional status among segregating V segments might reflect linkage disequilibrium, but an unknown experimental factor could not be ruled out. The authors suggested that the approach could potentially be generalized to other disease states and immunological phenotypes. CMV serostatus was the only immune exposure information available for the cohort. In an earlier analysis of approximately 590 of the donors, most TCR beta V segments appeared in productive rearrangements about 87% or about 30% of the time, broadly matching IMGT annotations. Because HLA typing was missing for some donors at each locus, association tests included only the typed subset. A cluster of highly shared sequence variants was judged likely to represent a technical artifact of the sequencing pipeline. According to a later analysis, TCR association rates differed among HLA loci, with DRB1 alleles showing the most associated TCRs and HLA-C alleles showing the fewest. This cohort had only TCR beta chains sequenced, and the lack of alpha or paired-chain data limited which features could be detected. Because the 87-base-pair reads could not distinguish some IMGT-functional V segments, including TRBV6-2 and TRBV6-3, those segments were excluded.

Turning to this clone: What antigen it recognizes has not been identified. No base qualities exist here, and no much larger clone lies one base off it.

The library relied on the immunoSEQ multiplex PCR assay. For the multiplex PCR, a mixture combining 60 forward primers for TCR Vbeta segments and 13 reverse primers for TCR Jbeta segments was used. A multiplex PCR assay on genomic DNA amplified the CDR3 region of rearranged TCR beta genes. On the Illumina HiSeq System, the amplified TCR beta libraries were sequenced as 87-base-pair reads. The paper's processing steps were these. Across the 670 or so repertoires, a later analysis counted approximately 75 million unique TCR beta chains, around 10 million of which were shared by at least two donors. Raw reads were error-corrected and collapsed into unique sequences with a nearest-neighbor algorithm that merged closely related sequences to remove PCR and sequencing errors. CDR3 sequences were aligned to IMGT reference sequences to assign V, D and J gene segments. For a sequence to be retained, a match of at least six nucleotides to both a V gene segment and a J gene segment was required. A rearrangement counted as productive if the CDR3 had no stop codons and remained in frame with V and J, and every other rearrangement counted as non-productive. CDR3 was defined according to IMGT convention as the region running from the second conserved V-encoded cysteine to the conserved J-encoded phenylalanine. The earlier analysis of about 590 of the donors excluded sequences that lacked an unambiguous match to a single V gene segment. An earlier analysis of fewer than 750 of the donors classified V segments as functional when productive rearrangements were above 56.7% and as segregating when the standard deviation between donors was above 5%. A statistical classification framework was developed to diagnose cytomegalovirus status using the catalog of TCR beta chain sequences. A later analysis assigned V and J genes by comparing TCR nucleotide sequences with IMGT/GENE-DB human TR gene sequences. The TCRdist pipeline was used in a later analysis to assign CDR3 sequences and most-parsimonious VDJ recombination scenarios. In a later analysis, each TCR beta chain was defined by its CDR3 amino acid sequence together with its V-gene family, and reads lacking a unique V-gene family were excluded. In a later analysis, a few hundred highly shared, low-generation-probability nucleotide sequences were removed to address suspected cross-contamination and a sequencing artifact. In a later analysis, a clonal expansion index for each public chain was calculated from normalized within-repertoire ranks of inferred template counts. In a later analysis, generation probabilities were computed using a VDJ recombination model fitted to out-of-frame rearrangements, and the results were checked against IGoR. In a later analysis, TCR-TCR, TCR-HLA and TCR-CMV co-occurrence was scored with hypergeometric tests, and a repertoire-size bias correction was applied to TCR pairs. A later analysis estimated false discovery rates by permuting HLA or CMV assignments 20 times. A later analysis grouped co-occurring TCRs with DBSCAN, adding TCRdist sequence similarity when clustering within HLA-allele-positive subsets. Co-occurrence clustering excluded repertoires with fewer than 30,000 or more than 120,000 public chains, plus five with anomalous nucleotide sharing. In TCRdb, the immuneACCESS table is reduced to in-frame sequences with V and J assigned. These tables do not hold every clone; where another copy was compared, an unresolved V gene accounts for under half, and the others remain unexplained. The V and J calls and clone size are taken from that table; D and trimming were inferred from the DNA. The sample has fewer than 150,000 clones on record, approximately 89% of them singletons. The ten largest clones add up to under 7% of the sample.

Measured from the cysteine to the phenylalanine, the CDR3 is 15 residues long. Of the read, only the CDR3 DNA is kept; its 45 bases are in frame from base 1. Reading the germline V gene gives CDR1 SGHRS and CDR2 YFSETQ. The V and J ends are trimmed by 4 bases and 4 bases, leaving 17 bases between them. The cohort comprised some 680 healthy bone marrow donors. All cohort members were sampled while nominally healthy, although unrecorded immune exposures were likely present. The donor tested CMV seropositive and was one of the 289 seropositive cohort members. A peripheral blood sample was provided by each donor, and peripheral blood mononuclear cells were used for TCR beta sequencing. Genomic DNA was extracted from the blood cell samples with the Qiagen DNeasy Blood Extraction Kit.

The sequence was collected from a woman between 25 and 40 years old in good health and CMV-seropositive. The chain was built from TRBV5-1 and TRBJ1-2; perhaps TRBD1 is the D gene, with 5 bases matching. The sample consisted of PBMCs. The sequence in DNA is TGCGCCAGCAGCCCCCTCCCAGACAGTGGCTATGGCTACACCTTC. This encodes CASSPLPDSGYGYTF.